A single T cell receptor (beta chain) is shown here with its context. Only in-frame clones appear in the TCRdb table, and some are missing; sequencing was by immunoSEQ multiplex PCR. The sample carries approximately 100,000 clones, approximately 88% recorded once. This sample is part of a study of blood T cell repertoires in COVID-19. V was trimmed by 8 bases and J by 1 base, leaving 8 bases between them. The CDR3 loop spans 12 amino acids. Germline lookup yields CDR1 ENHRY and CDR2 SYGVKD. The rearrangement links TRBV10-3 to TRBJ1-1; a possible D gene is TRBD1 (5 bases). This sequence originates from a woman aged 55-69 years with acute or convalescent COVID-19. The sequencing sample was made of peripheral blood. The CDR3 DNA reads as TGTGCCATCCGCAGGGAGAACACTGAAGCTTTCTTT. Protein: CAIRRENTEAFF.